The 19 T cell receptor beta chains given below trace back to one sample, sequenced in a study of vaccination and CD4 T cells after COVID-19. The antigens these receptors bind are not known. Time point specified: late sampling 161 to 241 days after vaccination in three convalescent patients. Treatment: approximately 9-day PBMC culture with coronavirus spike peptide pools or control peptides (ViraFEST assay). The Oncomine TCR Beta short-read assay sequenced DNA from cultured CD4+ T cells. TCRdb itself ran the PCR reads through MiXCR, one entry per CDR3 protein. Of about 25,000 distinct CDR3 sequences in the sample, 30% were seen once. Sequences were derived from CD4+ T cells from blood, cultured in vitro, sampled about 7 months after SARS-CoV-2 vaccination. These TCRs come from a human donor who had recovered from COVID-19.

V usage is TRBV20-1 and J usage is TRBJ2-3, with D uncertain. The CDR3 sequence is 11 residues long. V lost 6 bases and J lost 5, with 9 bases in between. Germline lookup yields CDR1 DFQATT and CDR2 SNEGSKA (reference sequence). The CDR3 is CSAPRRDTQYF. CDR3 bases: TGCAGTGCGCCTCGACGAGATACGCAGTATTTT.

The chain has TRBV6-1 and TRBJ2-7; 10 bases match TRBD1. This CDR3 spans 15 amino acids. J lost 6 bases, V lost 3 bases, and 8 bases had no gene match. Germline-derived CDR1 and CDR2 are MNHNS and SASEGT. The CDR3 DNA follows: TGTGCCAGCAGTGATCTACGGGACAGGGGAAGCGAGCAGTACTTC. This codes for CASSDLRDRGSEQYF.

This clonotype showed up just a few times. The gene calls are TRBV20-1 and TRBJ2-1, with 8 bases lining up with TRBD2. The V segment lost 1 base and the J segment 5 bases; nucleotides outside the gene matches: 16. Germline V gene sequence: CDR1 DFQATT, CDR2 SNEGSKA (reference sequence). The CDR3 has 18 amino acids. DNA for the CDR3: TGCAGTGCTAGAGTCCCCGGGGGGACGGGAGGGTATAACAATGAGCAGTTCTTC. Translating it yields CSARVPGGTGGYNNEQFF.

The chain is built from TRBV28 and TRBJ2-3; 10 positions agree with TRBD1. Looked up from germline, CDR1 is MDHEN and CDR2 is SYDVKM. The CDR3 is made up of 15 amino acids. V dropped 5 bases and J dropped 8; count of bases not matched to a gene: 10. CDR3 amino acids: CASSRAGTGDRTQYF. CDR3 bases: TGTGCCAGCAGTCGCGCCGGGACAGGGGACCGTACGCAGTATTTT.

J is TRBJ1-1 and V is TRBV7-9; no clear D gene. V was pared by 1 base and J by 5 bases, with 8 bases between. From germline, CDR1 is SEHNR and CDR2 FQNEAQ (reference sequence). The CDR3 is 13 amino acids. CDR3 loop: CASSLGIETEAFF. For the CDR3, the DNA is TGTGCCAGCAGCTTAGGCATTGAGACTGAAGCTTTCTTT.

V usage is TRBV6-2 or TRBV6-3 and J usage is TRBJ2-1; D gene ambiguous. Per germline, CDR1 MNHEY and CDR2 SVGEGT. V lost 2 bases to trimming and J lost 0 bases, with 5 bases between them. The length of the CDR3 is 14 residues. This CDR3 reads CASSYSSSYNEQFF. The CDR3 nucleotides read TGTGCCAGCAGTTACAGCAGCTCCTACAATGAGCAGTTCTTC.

The CDR3 nucleotides are TGTGCCAGCAGCTTAGAAGGGACAGTCTACAATGAGCAGTTCTTC. Protein: CASSLEGTVYNEQFF. This chain joins TRBV7-2 and TRBJ2-1; TRBD1 matches at 7 bases. The CDR3 consists of 15 residues. The germline gives CDR1 SGHTA, CDR2 FQGNSA. V trimming: 1 base; J trimming: 3 bases; junction bases outside the gene matches: 3.

The rearrangement uses TRBV27 and TRBJ1-1; 7 nucleotides align to TRBD1. This CDR3 spans 14 amino acids. The V and J ends lost 5 bases and 4 bases, in that order; junction bases with no gene match: 7. Germline V lookup: CDR1 MNHEY, CDR2 SMNVEV (reference sequence). The CDR3 loop is CASSPWTGGTEAFF. CDR3 bases: TGTGCCAGCAGTCCGTGGACAGGCGGCACTGAAGCTTTCTTT.

The chain is built from TRBV20-1 and TRBJ2-1; 7 bases are shared with TRBD2. Germline V CDR1 and CDR2: DFQATT, SNEGSKA (reference sequence). This CDR3 has 16 residues. Unmatched junction bases numbered 6, after V lost 1 base and J lost 0 bases. CDR3 DNA: TGCAGTGCTAGAGTCCCTAGCGGCGCCTCCTACAATGAGCAGTTCTTC. It codes for CSARVPSGASYNEQFF.

This clonotype was seen a handful of times. The chain recombines TRBV19 with TRBJ2-7; D call uncertain. CDR1 is LNHDA and CDR2 is SQIVND in the germline V gene (reference sequence). The length of the CDR3 is 13 residues. V lost 3 bases to trimming and J lost 3 bases, with 9 bases between them. CDR3: CASSIPGYYEQYF. The CDR3 DNA reads TGTGCCAGTAGTATTCCCGGATACTACGAGCAGTACTTC.

The chain employs TRBV28 and TRBJ1-5; D not certain. With 7 bases removed from V and 3 bases from J, the gap between germline ends came to 7 bases. The CDR3 is 12 amino acids. The germline gives CDR1 MDHEN, CDR2 SYDVKM. In DNA form, the CDR3 reads TGTGCCAGCACCTCAGTCAATCAGCCCCAGCATTTT. Protein: CASTSVNQPQHF.

J is TRBJ1-1 and V is TRBV6-5, with D possibly matching TRBD1 (5 bases). Trimming took 2 bases from V and 4 from J, leaving 11 bases between them. The CDR3 is 14 residues long. Germline assignment: CDR1 MNHEY and CDR2 SVGAGI. CDR3 in DNA: TGTGCCAGCAGTTACGGGGGGATGAGCACTGAAGCTTTCTTT. Its protein is CASSYGGMSTEAFF.

The rearrangement uses TRBV2 and TRBJ1-5, with D perhaps matching TRBD1 (5 bases). The CDR3 totals 13 residues. V lost 7 bases, J lost 5 bases, and 12 bases lay in between. Looked up from germline, CDR1 is SNHLY and CDR2 is FYNNEI. Here the CDR3 DNA reads TGTGCCAGCACGATGGGACTCGATCAGCCCCAGCATTTT. This gives the protein CASTMGLDQPQHF.

The rearrangement uses TRBV10-3 and TRBJ2-5, with D perhaps matching TRBD2 (6 bases). Trimming pared 4 bases from V and 1 base from J, leaving 10 bases between. The CDR3 has 14 amino acids. Per the germline V gene, CDR1 is ENHRY and CDR2 is SYGVKD. CDR3 region: CAISGPGAQETQYF. The CDR3 nucleotides are TGTGCCATCAGTGGCCCGGGAGCCCAAGAGACCCAGTACTTC.

The chain couples TRBV24-1 to TRBJ2-1; 14 bases map to TRBD2. V was clipped by 3 bases and J by 4 bases; unmatched bases: 7. The CDR3 runs to 18 residues. Germline loops: CDR1 KGHDR, CDR2 SFDVKD. Here the CDR3 DNA reads TGTGCCACCAGTGATCCCGGGACTAGCGGGAGCAGTTACAATGAGCAGTTCTTC. Protein: CATSDPGTSGSSYNEQFF.

The chain employs TRBV2 and TRBJ2-5; 7 nucleotides match TRBD2. The CDR3 has 12 amino acids. Germline V lookup: CDR1 SNHLY, CDR2 FYNNEI. V was clipped by 5 bases and J by 3 bases; unmatched bases: 0. CDR3 bases: TGTGCCAGCAGTCTAGCGGAAGAGACCCAGTACTTC. Translation: CASSLAEETQYF. Supplemented by reference TRBV2 and TRBJ2-5, the full variable domain reads EPEVTQTPSHQVTQMGQEVILRCVPISNHLYFYWYRQILGQKVEFLVSFYNNEISEKSEIFDDQFSVERPDGSNFTLKIRSTKLEDSAMYFCASSLAEETQYFGPGTRLLVL.

This chain connects TRBV20-1 to TRBJ2-2, with D possibly being TRBD2 (5 bases). The CDR3 contains 12 residues. V lost 6 bases and J 15 bases, leaving 20 bases between the germline ends. Germline CDR1 is DFQATT and CDR2 is SNEGSKA (reference sequence). The CDR3 is CSAPDPFSGVFF. The CDR3 nucleotides are TGCAGTGCCCCCGACCCCTTCTCCGGGGTGTTTTTT.

Judged by abundance, this clonotype is medium-sized. V usage is TRBV20-1 and J usage is TRBJ2-1; 7 bases map to TRBD1. Germline V gene lookup returns CDR1 DFQATT and CDR2 SNEGSKA (reference sequence). The V gene end was trimmed by 6 bases and the J gene end by 6 bases; junction bases not matched to a gene: 11. CDR3 length: 14 residues. The chain's CDR3 is CSAGGLARGNEQFF. CDR3 coding DNA: TGCAGTGCAGGGGGCTTAGCCCGGGGCAATGAGCAGTTCTTC.

The chain has TRBV18 and TRBJ2-7; 8 nucleotides match TRBD1. V shed 4 bases, J shed 7 bases, and the junction held 9 bases outside the gene matches. CDR1 and CDR2 from the germline V gene are KGHSH and LQKENI. The CDR3 runs 14 residues. Here the CDR3 reads CASSQGTGPIEQYF. The CDR3 DNA sequence: TGTGCCAGCTCACAAGGGACAGGTCCTATAGAGCAGTACTTC.